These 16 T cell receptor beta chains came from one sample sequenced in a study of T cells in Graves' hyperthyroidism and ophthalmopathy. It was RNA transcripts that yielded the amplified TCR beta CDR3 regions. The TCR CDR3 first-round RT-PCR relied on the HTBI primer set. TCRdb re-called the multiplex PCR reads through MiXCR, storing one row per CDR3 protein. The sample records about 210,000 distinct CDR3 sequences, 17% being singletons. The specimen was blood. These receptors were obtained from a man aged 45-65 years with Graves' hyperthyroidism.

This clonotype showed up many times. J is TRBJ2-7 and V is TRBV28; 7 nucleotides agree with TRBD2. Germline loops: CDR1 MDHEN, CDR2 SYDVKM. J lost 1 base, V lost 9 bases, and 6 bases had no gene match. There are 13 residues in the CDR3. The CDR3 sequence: CASCGSPSYEQYF. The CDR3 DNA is TGTGCCAGTTGCGGGAGTCCGTCCTACGAGCAGTACTTC.

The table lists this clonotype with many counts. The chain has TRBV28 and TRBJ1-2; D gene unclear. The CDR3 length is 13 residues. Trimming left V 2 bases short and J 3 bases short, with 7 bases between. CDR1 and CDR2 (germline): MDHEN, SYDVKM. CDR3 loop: CASSLKADYGYTF. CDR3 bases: TGTGCCAGCAGTTTAAAGGCGGACTATGGCTACACCTTC.

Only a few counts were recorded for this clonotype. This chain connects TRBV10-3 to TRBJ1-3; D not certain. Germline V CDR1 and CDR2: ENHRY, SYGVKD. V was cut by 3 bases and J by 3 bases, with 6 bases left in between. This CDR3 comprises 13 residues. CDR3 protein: CAISEGSGNTIYF. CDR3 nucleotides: TGTGCCATCAGTGAAGGCAGTGGAAACACCATATATTTT.

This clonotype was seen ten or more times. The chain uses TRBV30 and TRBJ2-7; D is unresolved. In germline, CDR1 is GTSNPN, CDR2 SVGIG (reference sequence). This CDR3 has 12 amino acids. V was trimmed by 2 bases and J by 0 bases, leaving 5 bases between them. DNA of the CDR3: TGTGCCTGGAGTTTCTCCTCCTACGAGCAGTACTTC. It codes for CAWSFSSYEQYF.

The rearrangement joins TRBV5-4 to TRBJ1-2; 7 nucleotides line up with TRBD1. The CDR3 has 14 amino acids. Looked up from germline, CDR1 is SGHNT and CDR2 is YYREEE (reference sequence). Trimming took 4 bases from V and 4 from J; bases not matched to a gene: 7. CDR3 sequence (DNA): TGTGCCAGCAGCGGTGGGACAGCGGGCTATGGCTACACCTTC. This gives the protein CASSGGTAGYGYTF.

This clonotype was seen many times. Here the CDR3 DNA reads TGTGCCAGCTCATCGACAGGCTCCTACGAGCAGTACTTC. It is translated as CASSSTGSYEQYF. This chain connects TRBV18 to TRBJ2-7; maybe TRBD1 (6 bases). CDR1 and CDR2 (germline): KGHSH, LQKENI. CDR3 length: 13 residues. V was clipped by 5 bases and J by 0 bases, with 8 bases between them. Combining the CDR3 with reference TRBV18 and TRBJ2-7 gives the whole variable domain NAGVMQNPRHLVRRRGQEARLRCSPMKGHSHVYWYRQLPEEGLKFMVYLQKENIIDESGMPKERFSAEFPKEGPSILRIQQVVRGDSAAYFCASSSTGSYEQYFGPGTRLTVT.

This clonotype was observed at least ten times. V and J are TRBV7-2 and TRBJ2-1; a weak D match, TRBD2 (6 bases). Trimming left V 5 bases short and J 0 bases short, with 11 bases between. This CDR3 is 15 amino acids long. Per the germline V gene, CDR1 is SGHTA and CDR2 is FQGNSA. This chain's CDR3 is CASSPAGYSYNEQFF. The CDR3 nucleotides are TGTGCCAGCAGCCCCGCGGGGTACTCCTACAATGAGCAGTTCTTC.

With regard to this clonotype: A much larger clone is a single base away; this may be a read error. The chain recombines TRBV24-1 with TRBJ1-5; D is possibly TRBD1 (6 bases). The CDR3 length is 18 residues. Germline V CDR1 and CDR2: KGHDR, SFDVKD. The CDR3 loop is CAISDSPVQGKGNQPQHF. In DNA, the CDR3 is TGTGCCATCAGTGATTCCCCGGTACAGGGAAAGGGCAATCAGCCCCAGCATTTT.

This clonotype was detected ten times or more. CDR3 sequence (DNA): TGTGCCACCAGCAGAGATCCTCTGGCGGGTACGCAGTATTTT. Protein: CATSRDPLAGTQYF. The V gene is TRBV15, the J gene TRBJ2-3; D is perhaps TRBD2 (5 bases). This CDR3 contains 14 residues. V was pared by 0 bases and J by 8 bases, with 12 bases between. The V gene's germline CDR1 is LNHNV and CDR2 YYDKDF (reference sequence).

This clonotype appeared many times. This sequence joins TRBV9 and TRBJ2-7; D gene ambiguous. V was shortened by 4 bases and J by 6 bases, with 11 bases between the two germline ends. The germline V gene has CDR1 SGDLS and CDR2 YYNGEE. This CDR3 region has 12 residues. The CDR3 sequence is CASSTTVPEQYF. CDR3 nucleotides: TGTGCCAGCAGCACTACAGTTCCCGAGCAGTACTTC.

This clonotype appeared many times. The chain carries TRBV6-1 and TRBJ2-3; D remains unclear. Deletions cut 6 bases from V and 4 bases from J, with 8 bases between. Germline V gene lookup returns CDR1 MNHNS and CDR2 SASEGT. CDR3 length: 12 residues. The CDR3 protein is CASSSGADTQYF. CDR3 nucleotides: TGTGCCAGCAGCAGTGGCGCAGATACGCAGTATTTT.

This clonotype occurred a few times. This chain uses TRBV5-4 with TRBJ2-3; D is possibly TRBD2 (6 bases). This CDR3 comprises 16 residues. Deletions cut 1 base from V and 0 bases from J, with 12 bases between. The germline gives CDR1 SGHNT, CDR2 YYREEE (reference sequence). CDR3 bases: TGTGCCAGCAGCTTGAGTAGCGGAACTAGCACAGATACGCAGTATTTT. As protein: CASSLSSGTSTDTQYF.

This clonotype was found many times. Written as DNA, the CDR3 is TGTGCCACCAGTGATCCCGGGACGTTCCCCTACAATGAGCAGTTCTTC. Its translation is CATSDPGTFPYNEQFF. This chain joins TRBV24-1 and TRBJ2-1; either TRBD1 or TRBD2 may fit D (5 bases each). The germline V and J ends were trimmed by 3 bases and 2 bases, with 13 bases remaining between them. Germline loops: CDR1 KGHDR, CDR2 SFDVKD. The CDR3 is 16 amino acids.

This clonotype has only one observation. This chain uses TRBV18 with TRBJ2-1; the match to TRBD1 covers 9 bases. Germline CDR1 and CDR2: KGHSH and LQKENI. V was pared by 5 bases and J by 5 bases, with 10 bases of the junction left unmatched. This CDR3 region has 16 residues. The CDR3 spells CASSTLGTGSNNEQFF. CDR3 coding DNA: TGTGCCAGCTCAACTCTAGGGACAGGGAGCAACAATGAGCAGTTCTTC.

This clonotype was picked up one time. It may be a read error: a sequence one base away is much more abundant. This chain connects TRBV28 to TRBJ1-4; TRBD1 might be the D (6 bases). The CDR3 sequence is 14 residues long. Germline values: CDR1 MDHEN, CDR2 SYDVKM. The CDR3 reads CTSSDGTPDEKLFF. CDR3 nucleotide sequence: TGTACCAGCAGTGACGGGACACCTGATGAAAAACTGTTTTTT. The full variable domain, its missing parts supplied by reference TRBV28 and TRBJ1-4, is DVKVTQSSRYLVKRTGEKVFLECVQDMDHENMFWYRQDPGLGLRLIYFSYDVKMKEKGDIPEGYSVSREKKERFSLILESASTNQTSMYLCTSSDGTPDEKLFFGSGTQLSVL.

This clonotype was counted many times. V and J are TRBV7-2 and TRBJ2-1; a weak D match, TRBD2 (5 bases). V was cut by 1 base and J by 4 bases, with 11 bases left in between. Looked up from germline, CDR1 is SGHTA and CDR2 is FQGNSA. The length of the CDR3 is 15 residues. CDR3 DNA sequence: TGTGCCAGCAGCTTAGAACGAGGGTCTTACAATGAGCAGTTCTTC. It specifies CASSLERGSYNEQFF.